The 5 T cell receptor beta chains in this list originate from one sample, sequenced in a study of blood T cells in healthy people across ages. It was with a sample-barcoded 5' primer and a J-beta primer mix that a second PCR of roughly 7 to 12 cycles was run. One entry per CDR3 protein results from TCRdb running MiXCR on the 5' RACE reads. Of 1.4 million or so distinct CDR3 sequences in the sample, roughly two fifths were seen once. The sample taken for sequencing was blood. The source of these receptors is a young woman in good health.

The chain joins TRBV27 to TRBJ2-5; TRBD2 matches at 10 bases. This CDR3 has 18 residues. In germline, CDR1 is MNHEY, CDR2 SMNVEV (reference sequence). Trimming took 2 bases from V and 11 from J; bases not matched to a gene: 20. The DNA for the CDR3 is TGTGCCAGCAGTTTAAGAAATGAGCTAGCGGGAGAATATAATGAGCAGTACTTC. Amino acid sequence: CASSLRNELAGEYNEQYF.

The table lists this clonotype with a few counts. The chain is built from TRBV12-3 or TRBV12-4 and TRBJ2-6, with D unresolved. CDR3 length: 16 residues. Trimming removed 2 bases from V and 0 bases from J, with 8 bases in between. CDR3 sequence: CASSLSDSSGANVLTF. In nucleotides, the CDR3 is TGTGCCAGCAGTTTAAGCGATAGCTCTGGGGCCAACGTCCTGACTTTC.

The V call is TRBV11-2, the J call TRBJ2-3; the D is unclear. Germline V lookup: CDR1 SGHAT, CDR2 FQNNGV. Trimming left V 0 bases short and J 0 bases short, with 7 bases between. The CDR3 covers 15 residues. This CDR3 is CASSLERPSTDTQYF. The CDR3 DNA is TGTGCCAGCAGCTTAGAGCGCCCTAGCACAGATACGCAGTATTTT.

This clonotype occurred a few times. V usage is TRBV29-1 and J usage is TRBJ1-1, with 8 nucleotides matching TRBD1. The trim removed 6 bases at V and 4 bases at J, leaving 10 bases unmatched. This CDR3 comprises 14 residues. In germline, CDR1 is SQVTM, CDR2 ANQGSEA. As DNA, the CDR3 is TGCAGCGTGGCGACAGGGGTTGAAGGCACTGAAGCTTTCTTT. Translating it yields CSVATGVEGTEAFF.

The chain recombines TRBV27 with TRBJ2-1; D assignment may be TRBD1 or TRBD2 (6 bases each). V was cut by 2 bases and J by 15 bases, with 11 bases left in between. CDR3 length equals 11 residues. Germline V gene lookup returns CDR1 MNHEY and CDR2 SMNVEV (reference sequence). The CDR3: CASSLGGQRFF. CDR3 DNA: TGTGCCAGCAGTTTAGGGGGGCAGCGGTTCTTC.